These T cell receptor beta chains were read from a single sample in a study of blood T cells in healthy people across ages. Each CDR3 protein is one row after TCRdb ran MiXCR on the 5' RACE reads. In the table there are hundreds of thousands of distinct CDR3 sequences, about 25% of which are singletons. Another study also made use of these data, one on T cells of mothers and their children.

The sample comprised blood. Every receptor here comes from a boy under 18 in good health. The CDR3 runs from the conserved cysteine through the conserved F or W. The D gene is left open where the match is weak. The listing skips clone size in some rows; elsewhere it reads once, few, many or a size class.

d_gene	v_gene	abundance	j_gene	CDR3nt	CDR3aa
TRBD1	TRBV9	NA	TRBJ2-5	TGTGCCAGCAGCGGCCGATTGGGGCGCACAGGGGGCGAAGAGACCCAGTACTTC	CASSGRLGRTGGEETQYF
NA	TRBV7-9	few	TRBJ2-7	TGTGCCAGCAGCTTAGAGGGGGGACAGAAGCAGTACTTC	CASSLEGGQKQYF
NA	TRBV3-1	NA	TRBJ2-4	TGTGCCAGCTCGAGCGCTCTAGGAAACATTCAGTACTTC	CASSSALGNIQYF
NA	TRBV12-3/TRBV12-4	NA	TRBJ2-7	TGTGCCAGCAGTTTCTACGGTGGGGGGAGGTACGAGCAGTACTTC	CASSFYGGGRYEQYF
TRBD2	TRBV27	few	TRBJ2-3	TGTGCCAGCAGTGGGCTAGCGGGGGGGGGCTCAGATACGCAGTATTTT	CASSGLAGGGSDTQYF
NA	TRBV19	few	TRBJ2-1	TGTGCCAGCCAGGAACTCCCTCCGAGTGAGCAGTTCTTC	CASQELPPSEQFF
NA	TRBV7-3	few	TRBJ2-3	TGTGCCAGCAGTGAAAGTGCAGATACGCAGTATTTT	CASSESADTQYF
NA	TRBV20-1	NA	TRBJ2-4	TGCAGTGACAGGGTAAACATTCAGTACTTC	CSDRVNIQYF
NA	TRBV7-3	few	TRBJ2-5	TGTGCCAGCAGCCAGGGGGGTTTTGGAGAGACCCAGTACTTC	CASSQGGFGETQYF
TRBD1	TRBV28	many	TRBJ2-6	TGTGCCAGCAGTTCCAACAGGGGGGCTGGGGCCAACGTCCTGACTTTC	CASSSNRGAGANVLTF
NA	TRBV2	few	TRBJ1-4	TGTGCCAGCAGTGATGGCGGATCCACTAATGAAAAACTGTTTTTT	CASSDGGSTNEKLFF
NA	TRBV6-2/TRBV6-3	NA	TRBJ2-1	TGTGCCAGCAGTCCCGAGGGGGGGGCTTCTGAGCAGTTCTTC	CASSPEGGASEQFF
TRBD2	TRBV30	NA	TRBJ2-3	TGTGCCTGGAGTATGTGGCGGGGGTTGAAAGATACGCAGTATTTT	CAWSMWRGLKDTQYF
TRBD2	TRBV3-1	NA	TRBJ2-5	TGTGCCAGCAGCCTCCGACTAGCGGGAGTTGAGACCCAGTACTTC	CASSLRLAGVETQYF
NA	TRBV5-5	NA	TRBJ1-3	TGTGCCAGCAGCTTTGATCCCTCTGGAGCGAATCGATACTCTGGAAACACCATATATTTT	CASSFDPSGANRYSGNTIYF
TRBD2	TRBV7-2	few	TRBJ2-3	TGTGCCAGCAGTCAAGCGGGGGGGCTCCCTCCCCTGCCCACAGATACGCAGTATTTT	CASSQAGGLPPLPTDTQYF
NA	TRBV24-1	NA	TRBJ1-2	TGTGCCACCAGTGCCGGGGGGACCGGCTACACCTTC	CATSAGGTGYTF
NA	TRBV6-6	once	TRBJ2-1	TGTGCCAGCAGCCATAAAACAGGGAGCGCCTACAATGAGCAGTTCTTC	CASSHKTGSAYNEQFF
TRBD1	TRBV20-1	few	TRBJ2-7	TGCAGTGCTAGAGGAGGACAGGGATCCTACGAGCAGTACTTC	CSARGGQGSYEQYF
TRBD2	TRBV6-6	few	TRBJ2-7	TGTGCCAGCAGTTCCGGGGGGAGGTACGAGCAGTACTTC	CASSSGGRYEQYF
TRBD2	TRBV7-2	NA	TRBJ2-7	TGTGCCAGCAGCTTGCCTGTGGGACTAGCCGCCTACGAGCAGTACTTC	CASSLPVGLAAYEQYF
NA	TRBV7-2	NA	TRBJ1-5	TGTGCCAGCAGCAAAACCCCAGGGCCCCAGCATTTT	CASSKTPGPQHF
TRBD2	TRBV7-2	NA	TRBJ2-7	TGTGCCAGCAGTTTAGCGGGGACTACAACTTACGAGCAGTACTTC	CASSLAGTTTYEQYF
TRBD2	TRBV20-1	few	TRBJ2-1	TGCAGTGCTATAGCGGGGGGACAAATATATGAGCAGTTCTTC	CSAIAGGQIYEQFF
NA	TRBV4-3	few	TRBJ1-1	TGCGCCAGCAGCCAAGATCAGGGCAGAGACATGAACACTGAAGCTTTCTTT	CASSQDQGRDMNTEAFF
TRBD2	TRBV2	many	TRBJ2-1	TGTGCCAGCAGTCCTGAGCGGGGGGGATTATACAATGAGCAGTTCTTC	CASSPERGGLYNEQFF
NA	TRBV3-1	NA	TRBJ1-4	TGCGCCAGCAGCCAAGAATTTGAGACAGTCGATGAAAAACTGTTTTTT	CASSQEFETVDEKLFF
TRBD1	TRBV20-1	NA	TRBJ2-7	TGCAGTCTTCCTCGGGACAGGGCCTACGAGCAGTACTTC	CSLPRDRAYEQYF
NA	TRBV27	NA	TRBJ1-1	TGTGCCAGCAGTCCTTATCCAGGTTCGAACACTGAAGCTTTCTTT	CASSPYPGSNTEAFF
NA	TRBV28	NA	TRBJ2-7	TGTGCCAGCAGGTCCGGGACTGCGTCTGAGCAGTACTTC	CASRSGTASEQYF